Presented here are 19 T cell receptor beta chains from one specimen sequenced in a study of a mutant IDH1 vaccine in newly diagnosed glioma. No cognate antigen is known for these TCRs. Time point of the sample: week 35, safety follow-up. The content of each vaccine dose was 300 ug of mutant IDH1 20-mer peptide, and topical imiquimod accompanied it. Clones were sequenced by immunoSEQ multiplex PCR, and TCRdb holds only the in-frame ones, with some missing. The sample contains 70,000 or so clones, 70% to 90% of which appear only once. The sample in question was PBMCs, obtained from a glioma patient whose treatment included an IDH1 peptide vaccine. The receptors derive from a man in his thirties or forties with glioma.

The V call is TRBV18, the J call TRBJ2-5; TRBD1 aligns across 8 bases. Germline CDR1 KGHSH, CDR2 LQKENI. The junction had 8 bases not matched to a gene; V was cut back by 3 bases and J by 5 bases. The CDR3 is 15 amino acids. In DNA, the CDR3 is TGTGCCAGCTCACCCCCGGGACAGGAGGGGGAGACCCAGTACTTC. Amino acids: CASSPPGQEGETQYF.

This chain connects TRBV28 to TRBJ1-2; D unresolved. The CDR3 loop spans 13 amino acids. With 3 bases removed from V and 3 bases from J, the gap between germline ends came to 8 bases. Germline CDR1 is MDHEN and CDR2 is SYDVKM. In nucleotides, the CDR3 is TGTGCCAGCAGTTTCTTCCGGGACTATGGCTACACCTTC. Its translation: CASSFFRDYGYTF.

This chain links TRBV28 with TRBJ2-3; no firm D call. V lost 4 bases and J 4 bases, leaving 21 bases between the germline ends. Germline CDR1 reads MDHEN; CDR2 reads SYDVKM. The CDR3 is 17 amino acids. The CDR3 is CASSSPGSLEWADTQYF. The DNA for the CDR3 is TGTGCCAGCAGTTCTCCCGGGTCTCTGGAGTGGGCAGATACGCAGTATTTT.

This chain connects TRBV5-1 to TRBJ2-7, with D hard to call. Trimming stripped 1 base from V and 4 bases from J, with 12 bases between. The CDR3 is 14 residues long. Germline CDR1 reads SGHRS; CDR2 reads YFSETQ. CDR3 in amino acids: CASSLLVTSYEQYF. CDR3 nucleotide sequence: TGCGCCAGCAGCTTGTTGGTGACCTCATACGAGCAGTACTTC.

The rearrangement links TRBV9 to TRBJ1-6, with unresolved D. The germline V and J ends were trimmed by 0 bases and 6 bases, with 7 bases remaining between them. Germline-derived CDR1 and CDR2 are SGDLS and YYNGEE. The length of the CDR3 is 14 residues. The CDR3 reads CASSVGGLNSPLHF. The CDR3 region has the DNA TGTGCCAGCAGCGTAGGTGGCCTTAATTCACCCCTCCACTTT.

V usage is TRBV7-9 and J usage is TRBJ2-7, with D unresolved. This CDR3 has 12 residues. V lost 0 bases and J 5 bases, leaving 5 bases between the germline ends. Germline V CDR1 and CDR2: SEHNR, FQNEAQ (reference sequence). CDR3 sequence reads: CASSLAAHEQYF. In DNA, the CDR3 is TGTGCCAGCAGCTTAGCAGCGCACGAGCAGTACTTC. The full variable domain, in which reference TRBV7-9 and TRBJ2-7 provide the parts outside the CDR3, is DTGVSQNPRHKITKRGQNVTFRCDPISEHNRLYWYRQTLGQGPEFLTYFQNEAQLEKSRLLSDRFSAERPKGSFSTLEIQRTEQGDSAMYLCASSLAAHEQYFGPGTRLTVT.

The V call is TRBV27, the J call TRBJ2-7, with D possibly TRBD2 on 5 matching bases. Germline V lookup: CDR1 MNHEY, CDR2 SMNVEV (reference sequence). V was pared by 2 bases and J by 7 bases, with 12 bases between. The CDR3 spans 13 residues. The CDR3 nucleotides read TGTGCCAGCAGTTTAGCGCGGGCTCGGGAGCAGTACTTC. Protein: CASSLARAREQYF.

The chain joins TRBV13 to TRBJ2-7; D is undetermined. This CDR3 has 13 amino acids. CDR1 is PRHDT and CDR2 is FYEKMQ in the germline V gene (reference sequence). Trimming removed 1 base from V and 5 bases from J, with 9 bases in between. CDR3 region: CASSLALGNEQYF. In DNA form, the CDR3 reads TGTGCCAGCAGCTTAGCCCTGGGGAACGAGCAGTACTTC.

This clone appeared a few times. The CDR3: CASSPFGKLFF. CDR3 sequence (DNA): TGTGCCAGCAGCCCCTTCGGCAAACTGTTTTTT. The rearrangement links TRBV7-9 to TRBJ1-4; D is uncertain. Trimming took off 5 bases at V and 11 bases at J, with 9 bases between the two ends. The CDR3 totals 11 residues. CDR1 is SEHNR, CDR2 FQNEAQ, per germline (reference sequence).

The V gene is TRBV19, the J gene TRBJ1-5; D gene uncertain. With 6 bases removed from V and 0 bases from J, the gap between germline ends came to 12 bases. Germline values: CDR1 LNHDA, CDR2 SQIVND (reference sequence). The CDR3 covers 15 residues. In DNA, the CDR3 is TGTGCCAGTAGCCGAGAGGCATATAGCAATCAGCCCCAGCATTTT. Amino acid sequence: CASSREAYSNQPQHF.

In its sample, this clone was seen a few times. The chain has TRBV4-2 and TRBJ1-6, with a possible D match to TRBD1 (6 bases). CDR3 length equals 15 residues. The germline gives CDR1 LGHNA, CDR2 YNFKEQ. V was cut by 2 bases and J by 6 bases, with 11 bases left in between. The DNA for the CDR3 is TGTGCCAGCAGCCAATCTGGGGGGCTTAATTCACCCCTCCACTTT. It specifies CASSQSGGLNSPLHF.

V and J are TRBV28 and TRBJ2-7; 7 nucleotides agree with TRBD1. The V segment lost 4 bases and the J segment 5 bases; nucleotides outside the gene matches: 8. The CDR3 has 14 amino acids. Germline lookup yields CDR1 MDHEN and CDR2 SYDVKM. The CDR3 sequence is CASSSDRVQDEQYF. In DNA form, the CDR3 reads TGTGCCAGCAGTTCAGACAGGGTCCAGGACGAGCAGTACTTC.

J is TRBJ2-7 and V is TRBV21-1; the D segment call TRBD1 is taken from the table without a DNA check. TRBV21-1 counts as a pseudogene. The CDR3 contains 13 residues. The CDR3 sequence is CASSNRQGYEQYF. The DNA for the CDR3 is TGTGCCAGCAGCAACCGACAGGGCTACGAGCAGTACTTC.

This clone was picked up one time. The chain joins TRBV6-5 to TRBJ2-7; tentatively, D is TRBD1 (6 bases). CDR1 and CDR2 from the germline V gene are MNHEY and SVGAGI. Deletions cut 0 bases from V and 7 bases from J, with 13 bases between. This CDR3 contains 14 residues. The CDR3 loop reads CASSYSVPGEEQYF. CDR3 sequence (DNA): TGTGCCAGCAGTTACTCCGTACCAGGGGAGGAGCAGTACTTC.

The table lists this clone with a count of one. The chain carries TRBV18 and TRBJ2-1, with 14 positions matching TRBD2. The germline CDR1 and CDR2 sequences are KGHSH and LQKENI. V gave up 4 bases and J gave up 1 base; unmatched junction bases: 21. This CDR3 spans 23 amino acids. This CDR3 reads CASSQFPWTGTSGSWGSYNEQFF. In DNA form, the CDR3 reads TGTGCCAGCTCACAATTCCCCTGGACCGGGACTAGCGGGAGTTGGGGGTCCTACAATGAGCAGTTCTTC.

This clone occurred once. The rearrangement uses TRBV5-4 and TRBJ2-2; perhaps TRBD1 as D (6 bases). Trimming removed 2 bases at V and 7 bases at J, with 9 bases between. The CDR3 extends over 13 amino acids. Per the germline V gene, CDR1 is SGHNT and CDR2 is YYREEE (reference sequence). The CDR3 spells CASSLNRVGELFF. In DNA form, the CDR3 reads TGTGCCAGCAGCTTAAACAGGGTCGGGGAGCTGTTTTTT.

The V gene is TRBV4-3, the J gene TRBJ1-3; D remains unclear. V lost 2 bases and J 0 bases, leaving 8 bases between the germline ends. The CDR3 is 15 residues long. Germline values: CDR1 LGHNA, CDR2 YSLEER. CDR3 in DNA: TGCGCCAGCAGCCAAACAGCGAACTCTGGAAACACCATATATTTT. It encodes CASSQTANSGNTIYF.

As DNA, the CDR3 is TGCGCCAGCAGCAGTGGACTAGCGGGTAGCACAGATACGCAGTATTTT. Translating it yields CASSSGLAGSTDTQYF. The chain uses TRBV5-1 and TRBJ2-3; 11 bases are shared with TRBD2. J gave up 0 bases and V 4 bases, and 4 bases lay outside the gene matches. From germline, CDR1 is SGHRS and CDR2 YFSETQ. The CDR3 length is 16 residues. Looking up the rest from reference TRBV5-1 and TRBJ2-3 gives the full variable domain: KAGVTQTPRYLIKTRGQQVTLSCSPISGHRSVSWYQQTPGQGLQFLFEYFSETQRNKGNFPGRFSGRQFSNSRSEMNVSTLELGDSALYLCASSSGLAGSTDTQYFGPGTRLTVL.

A few counts support this clone. This chain uses TRBV29-1 with TRBJ1-1; D is uncertain. The CDR3 sequence is 11 residues long. The germline gives CDR1 SQVTM, CDR2 ANQGSEA. Deletions cut 6 bases from V and 5 bases from J, with 10 bases between. The CDR3 spells CSVHRGTEAFF. The CDR3 DNA follows: TGCAGCGTGCACAGAGGGACTGAAGCTTTCTTT.